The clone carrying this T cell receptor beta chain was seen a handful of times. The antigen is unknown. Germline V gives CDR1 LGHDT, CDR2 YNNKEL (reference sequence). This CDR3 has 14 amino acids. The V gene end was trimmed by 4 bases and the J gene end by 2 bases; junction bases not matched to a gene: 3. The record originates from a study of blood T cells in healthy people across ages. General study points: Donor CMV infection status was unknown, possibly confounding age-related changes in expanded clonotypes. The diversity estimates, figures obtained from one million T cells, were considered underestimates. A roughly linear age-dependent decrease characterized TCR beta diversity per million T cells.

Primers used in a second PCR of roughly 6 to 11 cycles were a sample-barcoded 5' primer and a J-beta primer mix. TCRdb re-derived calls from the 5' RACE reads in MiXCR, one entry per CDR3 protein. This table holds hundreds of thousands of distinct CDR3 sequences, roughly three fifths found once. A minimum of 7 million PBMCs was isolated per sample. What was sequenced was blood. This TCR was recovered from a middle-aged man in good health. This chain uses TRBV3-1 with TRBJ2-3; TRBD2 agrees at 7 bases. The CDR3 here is CASSPSGYTDTQYF. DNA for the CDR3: TGTGCCAGCAGCCCTAGCGGATACACAGATACGCAGTATTTT.